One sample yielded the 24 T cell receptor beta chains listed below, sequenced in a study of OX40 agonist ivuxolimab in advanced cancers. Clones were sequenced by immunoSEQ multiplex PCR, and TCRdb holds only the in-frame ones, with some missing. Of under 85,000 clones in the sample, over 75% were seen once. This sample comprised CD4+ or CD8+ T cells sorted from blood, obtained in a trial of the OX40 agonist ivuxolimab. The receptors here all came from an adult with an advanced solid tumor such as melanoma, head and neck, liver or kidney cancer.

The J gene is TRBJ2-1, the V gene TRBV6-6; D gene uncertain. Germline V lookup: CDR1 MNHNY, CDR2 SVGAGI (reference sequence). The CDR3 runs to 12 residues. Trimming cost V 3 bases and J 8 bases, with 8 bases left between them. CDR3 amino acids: CASSYSLDEQFF. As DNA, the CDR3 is TGTGCCAGCAGTTATAGCTTGGATGAGCAGTTCTTC.

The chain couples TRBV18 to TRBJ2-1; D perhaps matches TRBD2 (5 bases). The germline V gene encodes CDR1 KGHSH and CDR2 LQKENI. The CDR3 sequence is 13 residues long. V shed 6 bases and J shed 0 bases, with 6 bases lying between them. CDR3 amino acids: CASSGSSYNEQFF. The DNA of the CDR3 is TGTGCCAGCTCGGGGAGCTCCTACAATGAGCAGTTCTTC.

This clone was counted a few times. The CDR3 reads CAWILPGSTEAFF. DNA for the CDR3: TGTGCCTGGATCCTTCCAGGGAGCACTGAAGCTTTCTTT. J is TRBJ1-1 and V is TRBV30, with a possible D match to TRBD1 (5 bases). The germline V and J ends were trimmed by 4 bases and 4 bases, with 13 bases remaining between them. This CDR3 spans 13 amino acids. The germline V gene encodes CDR1 GTSNPN and CDR2 SVGIG (reference sequence).

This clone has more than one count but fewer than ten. The CDR3 reads CASSPPKAETQYF. CDR3 bases: TGTGCCAGCAGCCCCCCAAAGGCAGAGACCCAGTACTTC. The chain carries TRBV7-8 and TRBJ2-5; D is ambiguous. Germline assignment: CDR1 SGHVS and CDR2 FQNEAQ. The CDR3 consists of 13 residues. Deletions cut 5 bases from V and 4 bases from J, with 11 bases between. Full variable domain (missing parts from reference TRBV7-8 and TRBJ2-5): GAGVSQSPRYKVAKRGQDVALRCDPISGHVSLFWYQQALGQGPEFLTYFQNEAQLDKSGLPSDRFFAERPEGSVSTLKIQRTQQEDSAVYLCASSPPKAETQYFGPGTRLLVL.

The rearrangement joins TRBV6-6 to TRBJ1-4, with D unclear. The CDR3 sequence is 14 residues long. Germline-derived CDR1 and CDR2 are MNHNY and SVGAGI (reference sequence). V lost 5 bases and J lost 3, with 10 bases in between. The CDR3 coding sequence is TGTGCCAGCAGTCTCGGGGAGGCTAATGAAAAACTGTTTTTT. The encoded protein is CASSLGEANEKLFF.

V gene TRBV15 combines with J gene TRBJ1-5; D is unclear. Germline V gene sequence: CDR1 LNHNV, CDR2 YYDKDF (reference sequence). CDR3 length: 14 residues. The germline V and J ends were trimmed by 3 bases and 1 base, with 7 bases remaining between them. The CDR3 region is CATSRTGSNQPQHF. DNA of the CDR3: TGTGCCACCAGCAGGACCGGGAGCAATCAGCCCCAGCATTTT.

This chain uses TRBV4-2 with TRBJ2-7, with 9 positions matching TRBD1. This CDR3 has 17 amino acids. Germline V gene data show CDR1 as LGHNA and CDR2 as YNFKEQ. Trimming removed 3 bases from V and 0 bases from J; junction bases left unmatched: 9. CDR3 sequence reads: CASSHSGVQGASYEQYF. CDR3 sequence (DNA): TGTGCCAGCAGCCACTCAGGGGTACAGGGGGCCTCCTACGAGCAGTACTTC.

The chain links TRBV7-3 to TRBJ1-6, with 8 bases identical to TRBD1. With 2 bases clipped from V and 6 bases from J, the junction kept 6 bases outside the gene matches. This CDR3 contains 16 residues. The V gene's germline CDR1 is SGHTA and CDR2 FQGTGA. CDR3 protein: CASSLGARGLNSPLHF. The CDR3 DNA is TGTGCCAGCAGCTTAGGGGCCAGGGGGCTTAATTCACCCCTCCACTTT.

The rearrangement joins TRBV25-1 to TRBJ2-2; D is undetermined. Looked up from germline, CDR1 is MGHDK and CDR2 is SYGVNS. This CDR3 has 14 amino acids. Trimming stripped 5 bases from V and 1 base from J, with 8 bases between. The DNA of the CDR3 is TGTGCCAGCAGTCCCATGGGGAACACCGGGGAGCTGTTTTTT. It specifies CASSPMGNTGELFF. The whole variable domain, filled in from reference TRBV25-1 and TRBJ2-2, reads EADIYQTPRYLVIGTGKKITLECSQTMGHDKMYWYQQDPGMELHLIHYSYGVNSTEKGDLSSESTVSRIRTEHFPLTLESARPSHTSQYLCASSPMGNTGELFFGEGSRLTVL.

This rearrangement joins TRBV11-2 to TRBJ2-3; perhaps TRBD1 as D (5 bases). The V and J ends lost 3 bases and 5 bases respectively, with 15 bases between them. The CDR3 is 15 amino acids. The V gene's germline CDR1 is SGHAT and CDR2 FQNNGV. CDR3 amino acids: CASSLAALRGDTQYF. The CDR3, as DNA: TGTGCCAGCAGCTTGGCTGCCCTAAGGGGAGATACGCAGTATTTT.

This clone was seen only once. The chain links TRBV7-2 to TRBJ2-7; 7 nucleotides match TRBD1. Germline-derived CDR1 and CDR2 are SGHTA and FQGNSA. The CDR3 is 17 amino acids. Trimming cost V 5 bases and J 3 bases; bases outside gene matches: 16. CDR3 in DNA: TGTGCCAGCAGCCAACTCACCCGGGACAGAACGTACTACGAGCAGTACTTC. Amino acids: CASSQLTRDRTYYEQYF. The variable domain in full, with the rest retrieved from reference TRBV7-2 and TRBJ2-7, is GAGVSQSPSNKVTEKGKDVELRCDPISGHTALYWYRQSLGQGLEFLIYFQGNSAPDKSGLPSDRFSAERTGGSVSTLTIQRTQQEDSAVYLCASSQLTRDRTYYEQYFGPGTRLTVT.

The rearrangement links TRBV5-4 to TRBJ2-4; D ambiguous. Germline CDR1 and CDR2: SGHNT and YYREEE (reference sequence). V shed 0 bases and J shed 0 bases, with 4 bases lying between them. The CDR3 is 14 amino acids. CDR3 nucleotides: TGTGCCAGCAGCTTGGGCGGAGCCAAAAACATTCAGTACTTC. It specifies CASSLGGAKNIQYF.

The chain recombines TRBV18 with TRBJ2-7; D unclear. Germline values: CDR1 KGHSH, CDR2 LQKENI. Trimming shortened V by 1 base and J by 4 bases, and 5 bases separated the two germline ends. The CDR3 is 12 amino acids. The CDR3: CASSPHGYEQYF. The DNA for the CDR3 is TGTGCCAGCTCACCACATGGATACGAGCAGTACTTC.

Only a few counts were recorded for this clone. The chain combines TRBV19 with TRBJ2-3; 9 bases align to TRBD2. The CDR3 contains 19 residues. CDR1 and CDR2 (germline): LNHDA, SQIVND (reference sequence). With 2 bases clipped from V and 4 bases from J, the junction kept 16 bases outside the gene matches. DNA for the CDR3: TGTGCCAGTAGTATATCTTGGGGGGGACTAGCCGTATGGGCAGATACGCAGTATTTT. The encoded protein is CASSISWGGLAVWADTQYF.

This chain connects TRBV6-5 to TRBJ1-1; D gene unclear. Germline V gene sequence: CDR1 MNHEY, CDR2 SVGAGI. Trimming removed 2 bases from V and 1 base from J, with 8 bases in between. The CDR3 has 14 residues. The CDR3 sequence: CASSYPSRNTEAFF. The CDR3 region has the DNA TGTGCCAGCAGTTACCCATCAAGGAACACTGAAGCTTTCTTT.

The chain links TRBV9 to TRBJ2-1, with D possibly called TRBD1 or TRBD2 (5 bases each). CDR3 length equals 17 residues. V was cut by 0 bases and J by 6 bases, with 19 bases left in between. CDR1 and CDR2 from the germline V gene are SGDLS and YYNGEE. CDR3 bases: TGTGCCAGCAGCGTAGAACCCCGGATCCGAGGGGTCAATGAGCAGTTCTTC. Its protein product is CASSVEPRIRGVNEQFF.

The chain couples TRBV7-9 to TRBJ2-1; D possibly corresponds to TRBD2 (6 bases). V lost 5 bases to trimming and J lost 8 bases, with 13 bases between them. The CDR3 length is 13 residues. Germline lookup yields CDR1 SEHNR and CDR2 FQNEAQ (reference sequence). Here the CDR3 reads CASSHRGTDEQFF. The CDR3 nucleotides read TGTGCCAGCAGCCACCGGGGGACTGATGAGCAGTTCTTC.

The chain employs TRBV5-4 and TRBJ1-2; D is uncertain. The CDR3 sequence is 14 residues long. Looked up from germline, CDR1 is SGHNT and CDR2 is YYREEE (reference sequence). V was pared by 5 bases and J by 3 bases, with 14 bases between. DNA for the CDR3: TGTGCCAGCAGTAAGGTGGGCCGGCACTATGGCTACACCTTC. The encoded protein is CASSKVGRHYGYTF.

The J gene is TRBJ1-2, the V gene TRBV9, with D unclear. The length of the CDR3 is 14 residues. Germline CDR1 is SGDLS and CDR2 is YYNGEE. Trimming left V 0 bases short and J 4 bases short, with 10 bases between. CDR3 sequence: CASSVDPSGYGYTF. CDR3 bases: TGTGCCAGCAGCGTAGATCCCAGCGGCTATGGCTACACCTTC.

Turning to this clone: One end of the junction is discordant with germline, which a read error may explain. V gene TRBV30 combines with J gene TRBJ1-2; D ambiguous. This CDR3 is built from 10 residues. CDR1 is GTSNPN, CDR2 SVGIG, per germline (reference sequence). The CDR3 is CAWSEAESRF. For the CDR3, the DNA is TGTGCCTGGAGTGAGGCGGAAAGCCGATTC.

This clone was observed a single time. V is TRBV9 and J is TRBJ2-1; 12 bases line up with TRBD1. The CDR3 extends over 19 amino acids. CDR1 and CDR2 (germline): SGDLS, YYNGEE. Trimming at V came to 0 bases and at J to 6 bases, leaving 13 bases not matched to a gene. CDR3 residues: CASSVGPGTGGVRANEQFF. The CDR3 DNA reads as TGTGCCAGCAGCGTAGGCCCCGGGACAGGGGGCGTACGGGCCAATGAGCAGTTCTTC.

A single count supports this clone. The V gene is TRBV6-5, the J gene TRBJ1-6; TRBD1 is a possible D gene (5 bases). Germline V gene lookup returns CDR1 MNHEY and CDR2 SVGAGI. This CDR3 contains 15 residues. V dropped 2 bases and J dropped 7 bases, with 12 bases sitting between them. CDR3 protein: CASSYGAVGNSPLHF. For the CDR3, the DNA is TGTGCCAGCAGTTACGGGGCGGTTGGAAATTCACCCCTCCACTTT.

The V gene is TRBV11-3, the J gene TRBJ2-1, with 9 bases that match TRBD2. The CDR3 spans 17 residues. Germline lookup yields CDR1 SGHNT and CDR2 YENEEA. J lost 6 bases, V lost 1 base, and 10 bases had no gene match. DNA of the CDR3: TGTGCCAGCAGCTTAGGGGGTAGCGGGAGATCTGGCAATGAGCAGTTCTTC. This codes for CASSLGGSGRSGNEQFF.

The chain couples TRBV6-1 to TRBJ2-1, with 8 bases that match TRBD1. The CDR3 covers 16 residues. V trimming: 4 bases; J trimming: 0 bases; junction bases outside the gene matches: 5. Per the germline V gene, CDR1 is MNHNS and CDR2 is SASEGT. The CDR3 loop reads CASSAFGQGSYNEQFF. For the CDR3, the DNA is TGTGCCAGCAGTGCCTTCGGACAGGGCTCCTACAATGAGCAGTTCTTC.